The 32 T cell receptor beta chains below come from one sample, sequenced in a study of cytomegalovirus exposure and HLA in healthy donors. PCR used 60 Vbeta primers and 13 Jbeta primers. The repertoire was sequenced with immunoSEQ multiplex PCR; TCRdb's copy has only in-frame clones and lacks some. The table shows about 89,000 clones, with roughly three quarters occurring only once. The sequencing input was PBMCs. These receptors were taken from a male donor in good health and CMV-seronegative.

This sequence joins TRBV10-3 and TRBJ1-5; 7 nucleotides line up with TRBD1. Trimming took 3 bases from V and 5 from J; bases not matched to a gene: 7. Germline CDR1 and CDR2: ENHRY and SYGVKD. This CDR3 is 15 amino acids long. The CDR3 region is CAISDETGLDQPQHF. CDR3 bases: TGTGCCATCAGTGACGAGACAGGGCTGGATCAGCCCCAGCATTTT.

This chain connects TRBV28 to TRBJ1-1; D unclear. This CDR3 comprises 12 residues. Trimming cost V 3 bases and J 8 bases, with 10 bases left between them. Germline CDR1 MDHEN, CDR2 SYDVKM. The CDR3 protein is CASSFRRTEAFF. In DNA form, the CDR3 reads TGTGCCAGCAGTTTCCGCCGCACAGAAGCTTTCTTT.

The CDR3 here is CASIGGSGNTIYF. CDR3 sequence (DNA): TGTGCCTCCATAGGGGGATCTGGAAACACCATATATTTT. This chain connects TRBV27 to TRBJ1-3; D is possibly TRBD1 (6 bases). CDR3 length: 13 residues. Germline V gene data show CDR1 as MNHEY and CDR2 as SMNVEV (reference sequence). V was shortened by 11 bases and J by 1 base, with 12 bases between the two germline ends.

The chain joins TRBV28 to TRBJ2-7, with TRBD2 as a possible D gene (6 bases). Germline CDR1 is MDHEN and CDR2 is SYDVKM. V lost 2 bases and J lost 7, with 15 bases in between. This CDR3 has 14 residues. The CDR3 DNA sequence: TGTGCCAGCAGTTTAGGGACTGACGTTAAGGAGCAGTACTTC. This sequence encodes CASSLGTDVKEQYF.

This clone was found a few times. The CDR3 DNA reads as TGCGCCAGCAGCCAAGATGTTGTAGCGGGAGAACTTGGCTACGAGCAGTACTTC. It yields the protein CASSQDVVAGELGYEQYF. The chain couples TRBV4-3 to TRBJ2-7; 9 nucleotides align to TRBD2. V lost 0 bases and J lost 3; bases outside the gene matches: 12. The CDR3 runs 18 residues. Germline-derived CDR1 and CDR2 are LGHNA and YSLEER.

The chain uses TRBV5-1 and TRBJ1-2, with 9 bases identical to TRBD1. The CDR3 is made up of 14 amino acids. The germline CDR1 and CDR2 sequences are SGHRS and YFSETQ. Trimming removed 6 bases from V and 6 bases from J; junction bases left unmatched: 9. The CDR3 coding sequence is TGCGCCAGCAACCGTGGACAGGGGAGAGATGGCTACACCTTC. It is translated as CASNRGQGRDGYTF.

This clone was observed a handful of times. The J gene is TRBJ2-7, the V gene TRBV4-1; 11 bases map to TRBD1. Germline loops: CDR1 MGHRA, CDR2 YSYEKL. The CDR3 loop spans 17 amino acids. The V gene end was trimmed by 3 bases and the J gene end by 2 bases; junction bases not matched to a gene: 9. CDR3: CASSQTPGQGAAYEQYF. CDR3 nucleotides: TGCGCCAGCAGCCAGACCCCAGGACAGGGGGCCGCCTACGAGCAGTACTTC.

The chain is built from TRBV10-3 and TRBJ1-6; TRBD1 matches at 7 bases. CDR1 is ENHRY, CDR2 SYGVKD, per germline. Losses at the gene ends were 5 bases for V and 10 bases for J; bases not matched to a gene: 8. The CDR3 runs to 14 residues. The CDR3 protein is CAISRDREDSPLHF. CDR3 coding DNA: TGTGCCATCAGTCGAGACAGGGAGGACTCACCCCTCCACTTT.

V gene TRBV7-2 combines with J gene TRBJ2-5; the D gene is possibly TRBD1 (5 bases). This CDR3 spans 13 amino acids. V was trimmed by 5 bases and J by 0 bases, leaving 7 bases between them. Germline loops: CDR1 SGHTA, CDR2 FQGNSA. CDR3 sequence reads: CASSRQYQETQYF. As DNA, the CDR3 is TGTGCCAGCAGCAGACAGTACCAAGAGACCCAGTACTTC.

The chain uses TRBV5-1 and TRBJ2-2, with a tentative D call TRBD1 (5 bases). V was pared by 0 bases and J by 5 bases, with 5 bases between. Germline values: CDR1 SGHRS, CDR2 YFSETQ. The CDR3 has 13 amino acids. DNA for the CDR3: TGCGCCAGCAGCTTGGACAGGACCGGGGAGCTGTTTTTT. This translates into CASSLDRTGELFF. The full variable domain, in which reference TRBV5-1 and TRBJ2-2 provide the parts outside the CDR3, is KAGVTQTPRYLIKTRGQQVTLSCSPISGHRSVSWYQQTPGQGLQFLFEYFSETQRNKGNFPGRFSGRQFSNSRSEMNVSTLELGDSALYLCASSLDRTGELFFGEGSRLTVL.

J is TRBJ2-2 and V is TRBV5-4; 8 nucleotides agree with TRBD1. There are 16 residues in the CDR3. Per the germline V gene, CDR1 is SGHNT and CDR2 is YYREEE (reference sequence). V dropped 5 bases and J dropped 1; count of bases not matched to a gene: 7. The DNA for the CDR3 is TGTGCCAGCAGGAGAGGACAGGGCCAGAACACCGGGGAGCTGTTTTTT. Its translation is CASRRGQGQNTGELFF. The variable domain in full, with the rest retrieved from reference TRBV5-4 and TRBJ2-2, is ETGVTQSPTHLIKTRGQQVTLRCSSQSGHNTVSWYQQALGQGPQFIFQYYREEENGRGNFPPRFSGLQFPNYSSELNVNALELDDSALYLCASRRGQGQNTGELFFGEGSRLTVL.

V usage is TRBV5-1 and J usage is TRBJ2-3; 9 bases match TRBD2. This CDR3 comprises 17 residues. CDR1 and CDR2 from the germline V gene are SGHRS and YFSETQ. Unmatched junction bases numbered 11, after V lost 6 bases and J lost 0 bases. CDR3 coding DNA: TGCGCCAGCACCCTGGCCCCTGCGGGAGGGAGCACAGATACGCAGTATTTT. This translates into CASTLAPAGGSTDTQYF.

The chain employs TRBV30 and TRBJ1-3, with D possibly matching TRBD1 (6 bases). Germline V gives CDR1 GTSNPN, CDR2 SVGIG (reference sequence). The CDR3 contains 12 residues. Trimming removed 8 bases from V and 2 bases from J, with 10 bases in between. In nucleotides, the CDR3 is TGTGCCAGACAGGTTGCTGGAAACACCATATATTTT. Its translation is CARQVAGNTIYF. The variable domain in full, with the rest retrieved from reference TRBV30 and TRBJ1-3, is SQTIHQWPATLVQPVGSPLSLECTVEGTSNPNLYWYRQAAGRGLQLLFYSVGIGQISSEVPQNLSASRPQDRQFILSSKKLLLSDSGFYLCARQVAGNTIYFGEGSWLTVV.

This chain joins TRBV5-4 and TRBJ2-7, with D possibly TRBD1 on 6 matching bases. Trimming took 1 base from V and 1 from J, leaving 12 bases between them. Per germline, CDR1 SGHNT and CDR2 YYREEE (reference sequence). This CDR3 comprises 15 residues. The CDR3 region has the DNA TGTGCCAGCAGCTTGTCGGGACATGGGTCCTACGAGCAGTACTTC. This sequence encodes CASSLSGHGSYEQYF.

The rearrangement joins TRBV10-3 to TRBJ1-2; 8 bases fit TRBD1. Germline CDR1 and CDR2: ENHRY and SYGVKD. The CDR3 length is 13 residues. With 8 bases clipped from V and 3 bases from J, the junction kept 5 bases outside the gene matches. The CDR3 spells CAIGQGEYYGYTF. For the CDR3, the DNA is TGTGCCATCGGACAGGGAGAATACTATGGCTACACCTTC.

The CDR3 bases are TGTGCCAGCAGCCTAGGGGGCGCGAACACTGAAGCTTTCTTT. This codes for CASSLGGANTEAFF. The chain combines TRBV7-9 with TRBJ1-1; 7 bases fit TRBD1. The CDR3 extends over 14 amino acids. J gave up 1 base and V 5 bases, and 4 bases lay outside the gene matches. CDR1 and CDR2 from the germline V gene are SEHNR and FQNEAQ (reference sequence).

J is TRBJ1-3 and V is TRBV2; tentatively, D is TRBD1 (6 bases). Germline-derived CDR1 and CDR2 are SNHLY and FYNNEI. V gave up 5 bases and J gave up 6 bases, with 14 bases separating them. The CDR3 extends over 14 amino acids. As DNA, the CDR3 is TGTGCCAGCAGTTTCCAGGGGTTTGAAAACACCATATATTTT. Amino acid sequence: CASSFQGFENTIYF.

This clone was picked up a small number of times. The J gene is TRBJ2-2, the V gene TRBV10-3; the match to TRBD1 covers 9 bases. CDR3 size: 15 residues. The V gene end was trimmed by 9 bases and the J gene end by 1 base; junction bases not matched to a gene: 6. In germline, CDR1 is ENHRY, CDR2 SYGVKD. The CDR3 here is CAIGQGIVNTGELFF. CDR3 bases: TGTGCCATAGGACAGGGGATAGTGAACACCGGGGAGCTGTTTTTT.

The V gene is TRBV27, the J gene TRBJ2-7; 11 bases are a match to TRBD1. J was trimmed by 3 bases and V by 9 bases; bases with no gene match: 7. The CDR3 has 14 amino acids. Germline CDR1 and CDR2: MNHEY and SMNVEV (reference sequence). CDR3 nucleotides: TGTGCCAGGTCGGCCGGGACAGGGGGCTACGAGCAGTACTTC. Residues: CARSAGTGGYEQYF.

This rearrangement joins TRBV28 to TRBJ1-3; no clear D. The CDR3 spans 16 residues. The germline V and J ends were trimmed by 3 bases and 1 base, with 13 bases remaining between them. In germline, CDR1 is MDHEN, CDR2 SYDVKM. The CDR3 protein is CASSFSYGGSGNTIYF. As DNA, the CDR3 is TGTGCCAGCAGTTTTTCTTATGGAGGATCTGGAAACACCATATATTTT.

V usage is TRBV6-6 and J usage is TRBJ1-1, with 7 bases lining up with TRBD1. Per the germline V gene, CDR1 is MNHNY and CDR2 is SVGAGI (reference sequence). The V gene end was trimmed by 10 bases and the J gene end by 10 bases; junction bases not matched to a gene: 12. The CDR3 runs to 12 residues. DNA of the CDR3: TGTGCCATAGCCTCGACAGGGCTAGCAGCTTTCTTT. This gives the protein CAIASTGLAAFF.

This chain joins TRBV4-3 and TRBJ1-1; tentative D call: TRBD1 (6 bases). V was clipped by 0 bases and J by 10 bases, with 12 bases between them. Germline assignment: CDR1 LGHNA and CDR2 YSLEER. The CDR3 has 13 residues. The chain's CDR3 is CASSQDRGGGAFF. CDR3 DNA: TGCGCCAGCAGCCAAGATAGAGGGGGGGGAGCTTTCTTT.

This clone was recorded a few times. The J gene is TRBJ2-4, the V gene TRBV28; TRBD2 matches at 10 bases. The CDR3 loop spans 16 amino acids. From germline, CDR1 is MDHEN and CDR2 SYDVKM. J lost 0 bases, V lost 5 bases, and 4 bases had no gene match. DNA for the CDR3: TGTGCCAGCAGTCGACTAGCGGGCCTAGCCAAAAACATTCAGTACTTC. Encoded protein: CASSRLAGLAKNIQYF.

DNA for the CDR3: TGCAGCGTTTCGGACAGGGTGGATCAGCCCCAGCATTTT. Amino acid sequence: CSVSDRVDQPQHF. The chain is built from TRBV29-1 and TRBJ1-5; 8 bases are a match to TRBD1. V lost 5 bases and J lost 5; bases outside the gene matches: 5. This CDR3 has 13 residues. The germline V gene encodes CDR1 SQVTM and CDR2 ANQGSEA.

This clone was detected only a few times. The chain joins TRBV11-1 to TRBJ2-2, with 8 bases identical to TRBD1. The ends lost 5 bases at V and 2 bases at J; junction bases unmatched: 1. Germline lookup yields CDR1 SGHAT and CDR2 FQDESV (reference sequence). There are 14 residues in the CDR3. CDR3 loop: CASSGQGNTGELFF. The CDR3 DNA is TGTGCCAGCAGCGGACAGGGTAACACCGGGGAGCTGTTTTTT. The full variable domain, in which reference TRBV11-1 and TRBJ2-2 provide the parts outside the CDR3, is EAEVAQSPRYKITEKSQAVAFWCDPISGHATLYWYRQILGQGPELLVQFQDESVVDDSQLPKDRFSAERLKGVDSTLKIQPAELGDSAMYLCASSGQGNTGELFFGEGSRLTVL.

J is TRBJ1-5 and V is TRBV2, with TRBD1 matching 11 bases. J was trimmed by 1 base and V by 6 bases; bases with no gene match: 2. Germline loops: CDR1 SNHLY, CDR2 FYNNEI. The CDR3 totals 15 residues. CDR3 DNA: TGTGCCAGCAGCGGGACAGGGGGAAGCAATCAGCCCCAGCATTTT. Its protein product is CASSGTGGSNQPQHF. The entire variable domain, with the rest obtained from reference TRBV2 and TRBJ1-5, is as follows: EPEVTQTPSHQVTQMGQEVILRCVPISNHLYFYWYRQILGQKVEFLVSFYNNEISEKSEIFDDQFSVERPDGSNFTLKIRSTKLEDSAMYFCASSGTGGSNQPQHFGDGTRLSIL.

This clone was counted between two and nine times. This chain connects TRBV7-2 to TRBJ1-2; 8 bases fit TRBD1. The CDR3 is 13 amino acids. The germline CDR1 and CDR2 sequences are SGHTA and FQGNSA. Trimming cost V 3 bases and J 10 bases; bases outside gene matches: 7. The CDR3 sequence is CASSFRTGSDYTF. The CDR3 nucleotides are TGTGCCAGCAGCTTTAGGACAGGGTCTGACTACACCTTC.

As regards this clone: Other DNA sequences from this sample encode an identical CDR3 as well. V is TRBV5-1 and J is TRBJ2-7; D is possibly TRBD2 (6 bases). Germline loops: CDR1 SGHRS, CDR2 YFSETQ. V lost 0 bases, J lost 9 bases, and 16 bases lay in between. This CDR3 comprises 14 residues. Here the CDR3 reads CASSLDGKEGGQYF. The CDR3 DNA reads as TGCGCCAGCAGCTTGGACGGCAAGGAGGGTGGGCAGTACTTC.

The chain has TRBV5-1 and TRBJ2-7; D perhaps matches TRBD1 (6 bases). The CDR3 runs 15 residues. Germline-derived CDR1 and CDR2 are SGHRS and YFSETQ. Trimming took off 0 bases at V and 0 bases at J, with 10 bases between the two ends. The CDR3: CASSLGTVSSYEQYF. Written as DNA, the CDR3 is TGCGCCAGCAGCTTGGGGACAGTAAGCTCCTACGAGCAGTACTTC.

The V and J genes are TRBV5-1 and TRBJ2-7, with D possibly matching TRBD2 (5 bases). Trimming pared 4 bases from V and 12 bases from J, leaving 23 bases between. The germline V gene encodes CDR1 SGHRS and CDR2 YFSETQ. This CDR3 contains 14 residues. Here the CDR3 DNA reads TGCGCCAGCAGCGTGGGAGAGTTGACTGGAGATAGGTACTTC. Encoded protein: CASSVGELTGDRYF.

This rearrangement joins TRBV10-3 to TRBJ2-1; perhaps TRBD2 as D (5 bases). The CDR3 is 15 residues long. Trimming cost V 8 bases and J 0 bases, with 14 bases left between them. CDR1 and CDR2 from the germline V gene are ENHRY and SYGVKD. The CDR3 nucleotides read TGTGCCATCGGTGCCGGGGAGAGCTCCTACAATGAGCAGTTCTTC. Translating gives CAIGAGESSYNEQFF.

This clone is a singleton in its sample. The rearrangement uses TRBV29-1 and TRBJ1-5; no clear D. From germline, CDR1 is SQVTM and CDR2 ANQGSEA. CDR3 size: 12 residues. V was clipped by 4 bases and J by 6 bases, with 10 bases between them. The CDR3 sequence: CSVGDSVQPQHF. The CDR3 DNA reads as TGCAGCGTTGGAGACTCTGTTCAGCCCCAGCATTTT.